This TCR beta chain was sequenced for a study of cytomegalovirus exposure and HLA in healthy donors. Study outcomes and limitations: Some TCR beta chains (approximately 180 of them) were listed as cytomegalovirus-associated.

About this clone: The antigen is not known.

Unrecorded immune exposures were likely, despite nominal health at sampling. Amplification used 60 Vbeta primers and 13 Jbeta primers. Only in-frame clones appear in the TCRdb table, and some are missing; sequencing was by immunoSEQ multiplex PCR. Of 150,000 to 200,000 clones listed, about an eighth were seen once; the top ten hold more than 7%. This clonotype was obtained from a man aged 45-65 years in good health and CMV-seropositive. Specimen: PBMCs.

Here the CDR3 reads CASSLPRGRVNTEAFF. DNA for the CDR3: TGTGCCAGCTCACTACCCCGGGGGAGGGTGAACACTGAAGCTTTCTTT. This chain links TRBV18 with TRBJ1-1, with D perhaps TRBD1 (5 bases). Trimming stripped 4 bases from V and 0 bases from J, with 15 bases between. The CDR3 is 16 amino acids. Germline V gives CDR1 KGHSH, CDR2 LQKENI.